Listed here are 3 T cell receptor beta chains from one sample, sequenced in a study of T-cell reconstitution after alpha-beta-depleted transplantation in children. Researchers prepared the TCRbeta library using unique molecular identifiers, the study reports. TCRdb itself ran the PCR reads through MiXCR, one entry per CDR3 protein. The table lists about 300,000 distinct CDR3 sequences, roughly 7.8% of them singletons. These receptors' antigens are unknown. Overall study findings and caveats: T-cell counts and diversity at one year post-transplant came mainly from newly produced T cells.

Sequences were derived from peripheral blood, sampled 360 days after TCRalphabeta/CD19-depleted stem cell transplant. The receptors were sampled from a female patient between 2 and 15 years old who had a stem cell transplant for Fanconi anemia, so the T cells may come from the graft donor.

This clonotype was counted a single time. One end of the junction fails to match germline, which may point to a read error. The genes are TRBV6-5 and TRBJ1-1, with D perhaps TRBD1 (5 bases). CDR1 is MNHEY and CDR2 is SVGAGI in the germline V gene. There are 14 residues in the CDR3. As DNA, the CDR3 is TGTGCCAGCAGTTTCAACCCGGGGCACACTGAAGCTTTGTTT. It is translated as CASSFNPGHTEALF.

This clonotype was seen a few times. The chain combines TRBV5-4 with TRBJ1-1; D unresolved. The CDR3 loop spans 13 amino acids. CDR1 is SGHNT and CDR2 is YYREEE in the germline V gene (reference sequence). Trimming took 0 bases from V and 6 from J, leaving 9 bases between them. The CDR3 region has the DNA TGTGCCAGCAGCTTGGGTTTCCGGGCTGAAGCTTTCTTT. This encodes CASSLGFRAEAFF.

This clonotype has only a few counts. The chain has TRBV5-3 and TRBJ2-2; no reliable D call. TRBV5-3 falls under the ORF class, with uncertain function. The CDR3 sequence is 14 residues long. Trimming stripped 5 bases from V and 4 bases from J, with 12 bases between. CDR3 in DNA: TGTGCCAGAAGTTTAAACACGTCCACCGGGGAGCTGTTTTTT. Translating it yields CARSLNTSTGELFF.